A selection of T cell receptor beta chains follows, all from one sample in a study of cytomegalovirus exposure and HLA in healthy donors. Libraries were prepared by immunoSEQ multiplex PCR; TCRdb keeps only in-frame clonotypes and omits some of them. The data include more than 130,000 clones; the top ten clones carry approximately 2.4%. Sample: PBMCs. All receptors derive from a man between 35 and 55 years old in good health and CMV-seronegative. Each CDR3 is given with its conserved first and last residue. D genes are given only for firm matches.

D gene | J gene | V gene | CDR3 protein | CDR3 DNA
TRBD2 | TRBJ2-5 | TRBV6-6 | CASSYAGEETQYF | TGTGCCAGCAGTTACGCGGGGGAAGAGACCCAGTACTTC
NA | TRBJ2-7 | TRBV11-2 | CASSLQPGVIYEQYF | TGTGCCAGCAGCCTTCAGCCGGGGGTGATCTACGAGCAGTACTTC
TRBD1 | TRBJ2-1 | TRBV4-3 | CASSQDWGQGANEQFF | TGCGCCAGCAGCCAAGATTGGGGGCAGGGGGCTAATGAGCAGTTCTTC
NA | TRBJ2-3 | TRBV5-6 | CASSLPVGGGSDTQYF | TGTGCCAGCAGCCTGCCGGTAGGAGGGGGCTCAGATACGCAGTATTTT
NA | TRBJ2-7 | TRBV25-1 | CASSESRRPGEQYF | TGTGCCAGCAGTGAATCCCGACGGCCCGGGGAGCAGTACTTC
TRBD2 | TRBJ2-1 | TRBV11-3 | CASSLGQRGGSYNEQFF | TGTGCCAGCAGCTTAGGCCAGCGGGGGGGCTCCTACAATGAGCAGTTCTTC
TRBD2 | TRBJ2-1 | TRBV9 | CASSVGTSVGNEQFF | TGTGCCAGCAGCGTAGGGACTAGCGTTGGTAATGAGCAGTTCTTC
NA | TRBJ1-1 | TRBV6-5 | CASIKPGNTEAFF | TGTGCCAGCATCAAGCCGGGGAACACTGAAGCTTTCTTT
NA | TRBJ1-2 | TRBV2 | CASREDRQNGYTF | TGTGCCAGCAGGGAAGACAGACAAAATGGCTACACCTTC
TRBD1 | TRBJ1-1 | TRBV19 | CASSLETGGETEAFF | TGTGCCAGTAGCCTCGAGACAGGGGGAGAGACTGAAGCTTTCTTT
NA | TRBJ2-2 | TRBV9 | CASSVGGRGFTGELFF | TGTGCCAGCAGCGTAGGAGGGCGAGGGTTCACCGGGGAGCTGTTTTTT
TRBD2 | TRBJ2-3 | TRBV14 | CASSYEGLEGTDTQYF | TGTGCCAGCAGCTACGAGGGACTAGAGGGCACAGATACGCAGTATTTT
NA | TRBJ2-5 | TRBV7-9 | CASSLYREAATQYF | TGTGCCAGCAGCTTGTACAGGGAAGCCGCGACCCAGTACTTC
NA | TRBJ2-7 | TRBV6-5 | CASRRYRGGSYEQYF | TGTGCCAGCAGGAGATACAGGGGAGGCTCCTACGAGCAGTACTTC
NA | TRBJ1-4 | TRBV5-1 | CASSSGPGGGREKLFF | TGCGCCAGCAGCTCGGGCCCCGGCGGAGGGCGCGAAAAACTGTTTTTT